This T cell receptor (beta chain) derives from a study of cytomegalovirus exposure and HLA in healthy donors. General study results and limits: Because they were indistinguishable, some V segments, including TRBV6-2 and TRBV6-3, were excluded.

PCR used 60 Vbeta primers and 13 Jbeta primers. Per the authors' pipeline: Counted up in a later analysis, unique TCR beta chains came to about 80 million, with around 9.9 million shared. Here immunoSEQ multiplex PCR was the method, and the copy in TCRdb shows in-frame clones only, minus some. The V and J calls and clone size come from that table; D and trimming were worked out from the DNA. The repertoire holds under 200,000 clones, with about 85% as singletons. The germline V gene has CDR1 SGDLS and CDR2 YYNGEE. CDR3 length equals 18 residues. As for this clone: Its antigen is currently unknown. Germline is not matched at one junction end, which may reflect a read error. This sample also contains other DNA sequences that code for the same CDR3.

The J gene is TRBJ1-3, the V gene TRBV9, with D tentatively TRBD1 (6 bases). The receptor was isolated from a man aged 18-30 years in good health and CMV-seronegative. Sequenced sample: PBMCs. The CDR3 nucleotides are TGCGCCAGCAGCGTAGACGCAAGGGGGGGGCTCTCTGGAAACACCATATATTTT. This translates into CASSVDARGGLSGNTIYF.